What follows are 32 T cell receptor beta chains derived from one specimen sequenced in a study of cytomegalovirus exposure and HLA in healthy donors. The PCR ran on 60 Vbeta and 13 Jbeta primers. Profiling relied on immunoSEQ multiplex PCR, and the TCRdb table lists in-frame clones only, not all of them. The data hold 95,000 to 120,000 clones, with 82% observed a single time. Source material: PBMCs. The receptors derive from a woman aged 18-29 years in good health and CMV-seronegative.

DNA of the CDR3: TGTGCCAGCAGCCCCCAGGGAAGGACAGGACGGATCTTTTCTGGAAACACCATATATTTT. Translation gives CASSPQGRTGRIFSGNTIYF. The V and J genes are TRBV4-2 and TRBJ1-3; TRBD1 agrees at 7 bases. Trimming removed 4 bases from V and 1 base from J; junction bases left unmatched: 19. CDR3 length equals 20 residues. Germline CDR1 LGHNA, CDR2 YNFKEQ.

The chain has TRBV7-9 and TRBJ2-7, with a tentative D call TRBD2 (6 bases). The germline gives CDR1 SEHNR, CDR2 FQNEAQ (reference sequence). The CDR3 has 14 amino acids. The V end lost 5 bases, the J end lost 5 bases, and 16 bases lay between the germline ends. CDR3 sequence (DNA): TGTGCCAGCAGCACCGGGACTGGACGGGACGAGCAGTACGTC. Protein sequence: CASSTGTGRDEQYV.

The rearrangement joins TRBV5-1 to TRBJ2-6, with D unclear. Germline V CDR1 and CDR2: SGHRS, YFSETQ. V lost 4 bases, J lost 2 bases, and 10 bases lay in between. This CDR3 is built from 15 residues. The CDR3, as DNA: TGCGCCAGCAGCCCCGTACCGGCTGGGGCCAACGTCCTGACTTTC. As protein: CASSPVPAGANVLTF.

This clone occurred once. The genes are TRBV9 and TRBJ1-3; possibly TRBD1 for D (6 bases). Trimming removed 2 bases from V and 4 bases from J, with 10 bases in between. From germline, CDR1 is SGDLS and CDR2 YYNGEE. The CDR3 consists of 14 residues. The DNA for the CDR3 is TGTGCCAGCAGCGTGGGGCAGGGGGGAAACACCATATATTTT. This encodes CASSVGQGGNTIYF.

This clone was picked up one time. This sequence joins TRBV5-1 and TRBJ2-2, with TRBD2 matching 11 bases. V shed 0 bases, J shed 0 bases, and the junction held 1 base outside the gene matches. Looked up from germline, CDR1 is SGHRS and CDR2 is YFSETQ. The CDR3 has 17 amino acids. The CDR3 coding sequence is TGCGCCAGCAGCTTGGCGACTAGCGGGGCGAACACCGGGGAGCTGTTTTTT. This codes for CASSLATSGANTGELFF.

The chain is built from TRBV19 and TRBJ2-2; TRBD2 is a possible D gene (6 bases). The V gene's germline CDR1 is LNHDA and CDR2 SQIVND (reference sequence). There are 14 residues in the CDR3. The V and J ends lost 6 bases and 3 bases respectively, with 11 bases between them. DNA for the CDR3: TGTGCCAGTAGGTCCGGGACTGACACCGGGGAGCTGTTTTTT. Translated: CASRSGTDTGELFF.

This chain connects TRBV19 to TRBJ1-1; 7 bases match TRBD1. V was pared by 2 bases and J by 2 bases, with 8 bases of the junction left unmatched. CDR1 LNHDA and CDR2 SQIVND come from the germline V gene (reference sequence). CDR3 size: 16 residues. CDR3 sequence reads: CASSINARQGNTEAFF. CDR3 DNA sequence: TGTGCCAGTAGTATAAACGCCCGACAGGGAAACACTGAAGCTTTCTTT.

The rearrangement links TRBV18 to TRBJ2-1, with D maybe TRBD1 (5 bases). Germline V CDR1 and CDR2: KGHSH, LQKENI. The length of the CDR3 is 13 residues. V lost 1 base and J 4 bases, leaving 5 bases between the germline ends. The CDR3 nucleotides are TGTGCCAGCTCACCACGACAGTACAATGAGCAGTTCTTC. This codes for CASSPRQYNEQFF.

V is TRBV28 and J is TRBJ2-7, with TRBD2 matching over 9 bases. This CDR3 spans 16 amino acids. Per the germline V gene, CDR1 is MDHEN and CDR2 is SYDVKM. The V gene end was trimmed by 5 bases and the J gene end by 5 bases; junction bases not matched to a gene: 13. The CDR3 nucleotides are TGTGCCAGCAGTCCTCCCCTCCTAGCGGGAAGGCACGAGCAGTACTTC. Protein: CASSPPLLAGRHEQYF.

This clone was found a few times. The genes are TRBV5-1 and TRBJ1-2; D is possibly TRBD1 (6 bases). V was clipped by 0 bases and J by 0 bases, with 6 bases between them. CDR1 is SGHRS and CDR2 is YFSETQ in the germline V gene. The CDR3 loop spans 14 amino acids. In DNA, the CDR3 is TGCGCCAGCAGCTTGGAGGGGGCTAACTATGGCTACACCTTC. It codes for CASSLEGANYGYTF.

The CDR3 DNA reads TGTGCCAGCAGCTCGTGGGGAGCTAGCACAGATACGCAGTATTTT. Protein: CASSSWGASTDTQYF. The V call is TRBV7-6, the J call TRBJ2-3, with D possibly matching TRBD2 (5 bases). The CDR3 loop spans 15 amino acids. CDR1 is SGHVS and CDR2 is FNYEAQ in the germline V gene. V was trimmed by 4 bases and J by 0 bases, leaving 11 bases between them.

The chain links TRBV4-1 to TRBJ2-7, with 12 bases fitting TRBD2. This CDR3 comprises 15 residues. V shed 4 bases and J 3 bases; nucleotides not matched to a gene: 4. Germline V CDR1 and CDR2: MGHRA, YSYEKL. The CDR3 nucleotides are TGCGCCAGCAGCCTGGGACTAGCGGGTCTCTACGAGCAGTACTTC. Translated, it gives CASSLGLAGLYEQYF.

The chain uses TRBV4-2 and TRBJ2-3, with 11 bases lining up with TRBD2. The CDR3 has 19 amino acids. The V gene end was trimmed by 1 base and the J gene end by 2 bases; junction bases not matched to a gene: 11. Germline V gene sequence: CDR1 LGHNA, CDR2 YNFKEQ. The CDR3 loop is CASSQARLAGPVNTDTQYF. CDR3 bases: TGTGCCAGCAGCCAAGCAAGACTAGCGGGACCAGTAAACACAGATACGCAGTATTTT.

The chain uses TRBV28 and TRBJ1-1; possibly TRBD1 for D (6 bases). Germline CDR1 MDHEN, CDR2 SYDVKM. This CDR3 has 14 amino acids. V was clipped by 7 bases and J by 3 bases, with 15 bases between them. The CDR3 region is CASIPGQPYTEAFF. The CDR3 coding sequence is TGTGCCAGCATACCCGGACAGCCATACACTGAAGCTTTCTTT.

The chain couples TRBV30 to TRBJ2-4, with 8 bases aligning to TRBD1. With V trimmed by 2 bases and J by 13 bases, 4 bases remained unmatched. CDR1 GTSNPN and CDR2 SVGIG come from the germline V gene (reference sequence). The CDR3 is made up of 11 amino acids. CDR3 DNA: TGTGCCTGGAGTTCAGGGGGCTCACAGTACTTC. Translated, it gives CAWSSGGSQYF.

The genes are TRBV28 and TRBJ1-4; 9 bases agree with TRBD1. The ends lost 8 bases at V and 8 bases at J; junction bases unmatched: 6. CDR1 and CDR2 (germline): MDHEN, SYDVKM. The CDR3 has 13 amino acids. This CDR3 is CASLEGTGEKLFF. The DNA of the CDR3 is TGTGCCAGCCTCGAAGGGACAGGGGAAAAACTGTTTTTT.

This sequence joins TRBV15 and TRBJ1-5; TRBD1 matches at 9 bases. Losses at the gene ends were 3 bases for V and 6 bases for J; bases not matched to a gene: 6. This CDR3 is 15 amino acids long. Germline values: CDR1 LNHNV, CDR2 YYDKDF (reference sequence). CDR3 protein: CATSSWDREVQPQHF. The DNA of the CDR3 is TGTGCCACCAGCAGCTGGGACAGGGAGGTTCAGCCCCAGCATTTT.

The chain has TRBV18 and TRBJ2-2; maybe TRBD1 (6 bases). Per the germline V gene, CDR1 is KGHSH and CDR2 is LQKENI. Trimming removed 2 bases from V and 3 bases from J, with 13 bases in between. The CDR3 contains 16 residues. CDR3 sequence reads: CASSPSQQGDTGELFF. The CDR3 DNA reads as TGTGCCAGCTCACCATCGCAACAGGGAGACACCGGGGAGCTGTTTTTT.

As DNA, the CDR3 is TGTGCCAGCAGTGCGCCGGGACTTTCCCCTAAAAAACTGTTTTTT. This gives the protein CASSAPGLSPKKLFF. This chain connects TRBV2 to TRBJ1-4; D is perhaps TRBD1 (5 bases). There are 15 residues in the CDR3. Germline V gene lookup returns CDR1 SNHLY and CDR2 FYNNEI. V lost 4 bases and J 9 bases, leaving 18 bases between the germline ends. Drawing the rest from reference TRBV2 and TRBJ1-4, the complete variable domain is EPEVTQTPSHQVTQMGQEVILRCVPISNHLYFYWYRQILGQKVEFLVSFYNNEISEKSEIFDDQFSVERPDGSNFTLKIRSTKLEDSAMYFCASSAPGLSPKKLFFGSGTQLSVL.

The rearrangement uses TRBV29-1 and TRBJ2-1; 7 nucleotides align to TRBD1. The CDR3 has 16 residues. V lost 3 bases and J lost 3; bases outside the gene matches: 11. The V gene's germline CDR1 is SQVTM and CDR2 ANQGSEA. The CDR3, as DNA: TGCAGCGTTGATGCAGCCGACAGGGTACTCTACAATGAGCAGTTCTTC. Encoded protein: CSVDAADRVLYNEQFF.

In DNA form, the CDR3 reads TGTGCCAGCAGCCAAGACGACAACTCTGGGGCCAACGTCCTGACTTTC. Translated: CASSQDDNSGANVLTF. The chain recombines TRBV4-2 with TRBJ2-6; D call uncertain. V shed 0 bases and J shed 0 bases, with 6 bases lying between them. This CDR3 is built from 16 residues. The germline CDR1 and CDR2 sequences are LGHNA and YNFKEQ.

J is TRBJ2-7 and V is TRBV2, with unresolved D. This CDR3 region has 13 residues. Trimming took off 8 bases at V and 7 bases at J, with 18 bases between the two ends. Germline CDR1 reads SNHLY; CDR2 reads FYNNEI. The CDR3 region has the DNA TGTGCCAGCCGCGGCCGCTACCTCGGGGAGCAGTACTTC. This translates into CASRGRYLGEQYF.

The V and J genes are TRBV5-6 and TRBJ2-3; D remains ambiguous. This CDR3 comprises 15 residues. V gave up 6 bases and J gave up 0 bases, with 14 bases separating them. Looked up from germline, CDR1 is SGHDT and CDR2 is YYEEEE. This CDR3 reads CASTAAPQSTDTQYF. The CDR3 DNA reads TGTGCCAGCACCGCAGCTCCACAGAGCACAGATACGCAGTATTTT.

V usage is TRBV5-1 and J usage is TRBJ2-1; perhaps TRBD2 as D (6 bases). Germline loops: CDR1 SGHRS, CDR2 YFSETQ. The length of the CDR3 is 15 residues. The V and J ends lost 6 bases and 2 bases respectively, with 15 bases between them. The CDR3 is CASTVDGLTYNEQFF. DNA for the CDR3: TGCGCCAGCACCGTGGACGGACTAACCTACAATGAGCAGTTCTTC.

The rearrangement uses TRBV5-1 and TRBJ2-3; tentative D call: TRBD2 (5 bases). Trimming left V 2 bases short and J 1 base short, with 8 bases between. From germline, CDR1 is SGHRS and CDR2 YFSETQ. The CDR3 spans 14 residues. This CDR3 is CASSFSDGTDTQYF. CDR3 coding DNA: TGCGCCAGCAGCTTTAGCGACGGCACAGATACGCAGTATTTT.

The chain is built from TRBV4-3 and TRBJ1-2; 8 nucleotides match TRBD1. V was clipped by 0 bases and J by 10 bases; unmatched bases: 10. This CDR3 is 15 amino acids long. Germline values: CDR1 LGHNA, CDR2 YSLEER. CDR3 loop: CASSQDRAGGIVYTF. The CDR3 DNA follows: TGCGCCAGCAGCCAAGATCGTGCAGGGGGCATCGTCTACACCTTC.

This chain uses TRBV16 with TRBJ2-3; no clear D gene. This CDR3 is 12 amino acids long. V was pared by 2 bases and J by 3 bases, with 3 bases between. Germline loops: CDR1 KGHSY, CDR2 FQNENV. CDR3 in DNA: TGTGCCAGCAGCCAACAGACAGATACGCAGTATTTT. Protein product: CASSQQTDTQYF.

The CDR3 protein is CASISTGVGNTIYF. In DNA, the CDR3 is TGTGCCAGTATTTCAACAGGGGTCGGAAACACCATATATTTT. The chain couples TRBV19 to TRBJ1-3; 7 nucleotides match TRBD1. V was pared by 7 bases and J by 4 bases, with 7 bases of the junction left unmatched. The germline gives CDR1 LNHDA, CDR2 SQIVND (reference sequence). The CDR3 extends over 14 amino acids.

The chain uses TRBV28 and TRBJ1-1; 7 bases are a match to TRBD1. The CDR3 has 16 amino acids. Unmatched junction bases numbered 12, after V lost 5 bases and J lost 3 bases. Germline V gene data show CDR1 as MDHEN and CDR2 as SYDVKM. DNA for the CDR3: TGTGCCAGCAGTAACACCCGACAGGGTGGAGACACTGAAGCTTTCTTT. As protein: CASSNTRQGGDTEAFF.

The V gene is TRBV18, the J gene TRBJ1-1; a weak D match, TRBD1 (6 bases). V gave up 8 bases and J gave up 4 bases, with 17 bases separating them. There are 14 residues in the CDR3. Germline V CDR1 and CDR2: KGHSH, LQKENI. This CDR3 reads CASTEGLGATEAFF. CDR3 coding DNA: TGTGCCAGCACAGAGGGATTGGGGGCCACTGAAGCTTTCTTT. Variable domain in full (rest from reference TRBV18 and TRBJ1-1): NAGVMQNPRHLVRRRGQEARLRCSPMKGHSHVYWYRQLPEEGLKFMVYLQKENIIDESGMPKERFSAEFPKEGPSILRIQQVVRGDSAAYFCASTEGLGATEAFFGQGTRLTVV.

The V gene is TRBV7-8, the J gene TRBJ2-1; perhaps TRBD2 as D (6 bases). Germline CDR1 is SGHVS and CDR2 is FQNEAQ. The CDR3 has 15 residues. The V gene lost 3 bases and the J gene lost 8 bases, with 17 bases spanning the gap. The CDR3 sequence: CASSFLAHPSHEQFF. The CDR3 region has the DNA TGTGCCAGCAGCTTCCTAGCGCATCCATCCCATGAGCAGTTCTTC.

This sequence joins TRBV9 and TRBJ1-6; TRBD1 agrees at 7 bases. CDR3 size: 16 residues. Trimming took 3 bases from V and 2 from J; bases not matched to a gene: 5. Germline V lookup: CDR1 SGDLS, CDR2 YYNGEE. Written as DNA, the CDR3 is TGTGCCAGCAGCGAACGACAGGGAACCTATAATTCACCCCTCCACTTT. This gives the protein CASSERQGTYNSPLHF.